These 25 T cell receptor beta chains were all obtained from the same sample, sequenced in a study of early T cells in non-severe SARS-CoV-2 infection. MiXCR, run by TCRdb on the 5' RACE reads, gives a single entry per CDR3 protein. The sample has 53,000 or so distinct CDR3 sequences; more than 10% are singletons. Source: whole blood, taken at baseline. Source of these receptors: an adult who was a healthcare worker with PCR-confirmed SARS-CoV-2 infection or an uninfected control (not recorded which).

The chain combines TRBV12-3 or TRBV12-4 with TRBJ2-3; 7 bases fit TRBD2. CDR3 length: 14 amino acids. Losses at the gene ends were 3 bases for V and 4 bases for J; bases not matched to a gene: 4. CDR3 nucleotide sequence: TGTGCCAGCAGTTTTGAGCGGGAATCAGATACGCAGTATTTT. Translation gives CASSFERESDTQYF.

The rearrangement uses TRBV6-2 or TRBV6-3 and TRBJ2-6; a weak D match, TRBD2 (6 bases). Trimming pared 1 base from V and 1 base from J, leaving 8 bases between. Per the germline V gene, CDR1 is MNHEY and CDR2 is SVGEGT. CDR3 size: 16 residues. CDR3 bases: TGTGCCAGCAGTTACTTCGGGGGATCTGGGGCCAACGTCCTGACTTTC. Amino acid sequence: CASSYFGGSGANVLTF.

V and J are TRBV11-2 and TRBJ2-3; D tentatively reads TRBD1 or TRBD2 (6 bases each). V dropped 1 base and J dropped 4 bases, with 12 bases sitting between them. The germline V gene has CDR1 SGHAT and CDR2 FQNNGV. The CDR3 contains 15 residues. In nucleotides, the CDR3 is TGTGCCAGCAGCTTAGGGGGGGCCGGCTCAGATACGCAGTATTTT. Encoded protein: CASSLGGAGSDTQYF.

Only a few counts were recorded for this clonotype. V is TRBV18 and J is TRBJ2-7; D is possibly TRBD1 (6 bases). CDR1 is KGHSH and CDR2 is LQKENI in the germline V gene. There are 16 residues in the CDR3. V was pared by 4 bases and J by 2 bases, with 18 bases between. CDR3 nucleotides: TGTGCCAGCTCACGCAATCGACAGGCCGCACCCTACGAGCAGTACTTC. As protein: CASSRNRQAAPYEQYF. The full variable domain, with the rest looked up from reference TRBV18 and TRBJ2-7, is NAGVMQNPRHLVRRRGQEARLRCSPMKGHSHVYWYRQLPEEGLKFMVYLQKENIIDESGMPKERFSAEFPKEGPSILRIQQVVRGDSAAYFCASSRNRQAAPYEQYFGPGTRLTVT.

CDR3 loop: CASRPGQGLYFTGELFF. The CDR3 DNA reads as TGTGCCAGCAGACCGGGACAGGGACTATATTTCACCGGGGAGCTGTTTTTT. V gene TRBV12-3 or TRBV12-4 combines with J gene TRBJ2-2; TRBD1 matches 9 bases. The V and J ends lost 6 bases and 4 bases, in that order; junction bases with no gene match: 12. There are 17 residues in the CDR3.

This clonotype was found many times. The chain couples TRBV29-1 to TRBJ2-3; a possible D gene is TRBD1 (6 bases). This CDR3 contains 13 residues. CDR1 and CDR2 from the germline V gene are SQVTM and ANQGSEA. Trimming pared 7 bases from V and 3 bases from J, leaving 14 bases between. CDR3 in DNA: TGCAGCGCAGCTAGGGGGTCAACAGATACGCAGTATTTT. Protein product: CSAARGSTDTQYF.

This clonotype appeared a few times. The chain is built from TRBV29-1 and TRBJ2-3; TRBD2 might be the D (6 bases). V lost 0 bases and J lost 8, with 9 bases in between. Per the germline V gene, CDR1 is SQVTM and CDR2 is ANQGSEA. This CDR3 region has 12 residues. For the CDR3, the DNA is TGCAGCGTTGAAGATGGAGGGAGTACGCAGTATTTT. Translating gives CSVEDGGSTQYF.

This clonotype was counted many times. The J gene is TRBJ2-4, the V gene TRBV2, with a possible D match to TRBD1 (6 bases). Germline lookup yields CDR1 SNHLY and CDR2 FYNNEI. V shed 6 bases and J shed 6 bases, with 18 bases lying between them. The CDR3 covers 15 residues. The CDR3 reads CASSSSQGIANIQYF. CDR3 bases: TGTGCCAGCAGCTCCTCACAGGGAATCGCAAACATTCAGTACTTC. Drawing the rest from reference TRBV2 and TRBJ2-4, the complete variable domain is EPEVTQTPSHQVTQMGQEVILRCVPISNHLYFYWYRQILGQKVEFLVSFYNNEISEKSEIFDDQFSVERPDGSNFTLKIRSTKLEDSAMYFCASSSSQGIANIQYFGAGTRLSVL.

This sequence joins TRBV19 and TRBJ2-1; 10 bases are shared with TRBD2. The CDR3 totals 14 residues. V was clipped by 5 bases and J by 5 bases; unmatched bases: 3. CDR1 is LNHDA, CDR2 SQIVND, per germline (reference sequence). The CDR3 region is CASSRTSGDNEQFF. The CDR3 nucleotides read TGTGCCAGTAGTCGGACTAGCGGTGACAATGAGCAGTTCTTC.

This chain uses TRBV19 with TRBJ2-6; tentative D call: TRBD1 (5 bases). There are 16 residues in the CDR3. V lost 5 bases and J 1 base, leaving 12 bases between the germline ends. The germline V gene encodes CDR1 LNHDA and CDR2 SQIVND (reference sequence). CDR3 loop: CASSQQVLSGANVLTF. The DNA for the CDR3 is TGTGCCAGTAGTCAACAGGTCCTATCTGGGGCCAACGTCCTGACTTTC.

This clonotype was found a few times. V is TRBV6-6 and J is TRBJ2-7, with a weak D call TRBD1 (6 bases). The germline V and J ends were trimmed by 0 bases and 3 bases, with 24 bases remaining between them. CDR1 is MNHNY, CDR2 SVGAGI, per germline (reference sequence). This CDR3 is 19 amino acids long. The CDR3 DNA reads as TGTGCCAGCAGTTACTCGTCTGGACAGCTTGCAGTGGGGATCTACGAGCAGTACTTC. Translated, it gives CASSYSSGQLAVGIYEQYF.

This clonotype was seen a few times. The chain joins TRBV3-1 to TRBJ1-6; maybe TRBD1 (5 bases). The V gene's germline CDR1 is LGHDT and CDR2 YNNKEL (reference sequence). The CDR3 contains 12 residues. V lost 0 bases to trimming and J lost 15 bases, with 9 bases between them. CDR3 region: CASSQEGAGLHF. The CDR3 DNA reads as TGTGCCAGCAGCCAAGAAGGGGCGGGCCTCCACTTT.

In this sample, this clonotype turned up a few times. The chain has TRBV20-1 and TRBJ1-1; D is unclear. Germline-derived CDR1 and CDR2 are DFQATT and SNEGSKA (reference sequence). The CDR3 spans 10 residues. The V and J ends lost 3 bases and 7 bases respectively, with 6 bases between them. The CDR3 coding sequence is TGCAGTGCTAGGGGGAATGAAGCTTTCTTT. Its translation: CSARGNEAFF.

This clonotype was seen only a few times. The rearrangement links TRBV1 to TRBJ1-1; the table's D call, TRBD1, has no DNA check behind it. TRBV1 is a known pseudogene. The CDR3 runs 16 residues. CDR3 loop: CTSSQDQGRSDTEAFF. CDR3 in DNA: TGCACCAGCAGCCAGGACCAGGGGAGGTCGGACACTGAAGCTTTCTTT.

This clonotype came up many times. The rearrangement links TRBV6-8 to TRBJ1-5; the D is unclear. The germline V and J ends were trimmed by 6 bases and 5 bases, with 32 bases remaining between them. CDR3 length: 20 residues. Germline CDR1 is MNHGY and CDR2 is SAAAGT. The CDR3 protein is CASRNRRPQPYSMSDQPQHF. Here the CDR3 DNA reads TGTGCCAGCAGAAATAGGAGACCCCAACCCTACAGCATGTCCGATCAGCCCCAGCATTTT.

A few counts support this clonotype. This rearrangement joins TRBV18 to TRBJ1-2; 9 bases line up with TRBD1. Germline CDR1 KGHSH, CDR2 LQKENI. The CDR3 is 13 residues long. V lost 4 bases to trimming and J lost 4 bases; unmatched junction nucleotides: 1. CDR3 loop: CASSQDRGYGYTF. The CDR3 bases are TGTGCCAGCTCACAGGACAGGGGCTATGGCTACACCTTC.

J is TRBJ1-6 and V is TRBV27; no clear D gene. Trimming removed 4 bases at V and 0 bases at J, with 10 bases between. Germline-derived CDR1 and CDR2 are MNHEY and SMNVEV (reference sequence). The CDR3 loop spans 16 amino acids. The DNA for the CDR3 is TGTGCCAGCAGTTCGCGGGCCCTCTCCTATAATTCACCCCTCCACTTT. This codes for CASSSRALSYNSPLHF.

This chain uses TRBV27 with TRBJ1-4, with unresolved D. V lost 5 bases and J 3 bases, leaving 13 bases between the germline ends. CDR1 MNHEY and CDR2 SMNVEV come from the germline V gene (reference sequence). CDR3 size: 15 residues. The CDR3 DNA sequence: TGTGCCAGCAGTCTTGGAATCGCCGCTAATGAAAAACTGTTTTTT. Amino acid sequence: CASSLGIAANEKLFF. The variable domain in full, with the rest retrieved from reference TRBV27 and TRBJ1-4, is EAQVTQNPRYLITVTGKKLTVTCSQNMNHEYMSWYRQDPGLGLRQIYYSMNVEVTDKGDVPEGYKVSRKEKRNFPLILESPSPNQTSLYFCASSLGIAANEKLFFGSGTQLSVL.

This clonotype was observed a handful of times. This chain uses TRBV7-8 with TRBJ2-3; weak D call: TRBD2 (6 bases). The V and J ends lost 4 bases and 0 bases respectively, with 14 bases between them. The CDR3 covers 16 residues. Germline V gene data show CDR1 as SGHVS and CDR2 as FQNEAQ. CDR3 coding DNA: TGTGCCAGCAGCTCACTGGAGGGGATGAGCACAGATACGCAGTATTTT. Its protein is CASSSLEGMSTDTQYF.

The sample holds one count of this clonotype. V usage is TRBV14 and J usage is TRBJ2-7; D remains ambiguous. Trimming took off 0 bases at V and 0 bases at J, with 12 bases between the two ends. CDR3 size: 16 residues. Looked up from germline, CDR1 is SGHDN and CDR2 is FVKESK. The CDR3 region has the DNA TGTGCCAGCAGCCAAGAAGTGGGGTACAGCTCCTACGAGCAGTACTTC. Residues: CASSQEVGYSSYEQYF. The full variable domain, in which reference TRBV14 and TRBJ2-7 provide the parts outside the CDR3, is EAGVTQFPSHSVIEKGQTVTLRCDPISGHDNLYWYRRVMGKEIKFLLHFVKESKQDESGMPNNRFLAERTGGTYSTLKVQPAELEDSGVYFCASSQEVGYSSYEQYFGPGTRLTVT.

This clonotype was recorded many times. The chain couples TRBV18 to TRBJ2-1; 12 nucleotides align to TRBD2. The junction had 10 bases not matched to a gene; V was cut back by 0 bases and J by 7 bases. Germline CDR1 and CDR2: KGHSH and LQKENI. The CDR3 contains 18 residues. The CDR3 is CASSPPGLAGGPENEQFF. The DNA of the CDR3 is TGTGCCAGCTCACCACCGGGGCTAGCGGGAGGGCCGGAGAATGAGCAGTTCTTC.

This clonotype has a handful of counts. The chain couples TRBV20-1 to TRBJ2-1; 8 positions agree with TRBD2. The length of the CDR3 is 16 residues. V lost 6 bases and J lost 1; bases outside the gene matches: 11. Germline assignment: CDR1 DFQATT and CDR2 SNEGSKA (reference sequence). CDR3: CSAYSLSGGSYNEQFF. Written as DNA, the CDR3 is TGCAGTGCGTATTCCCTCTCGGGAGGGTCCTACAATGAGCAGTTCTTC.

This clonotype was seen more than once but under ten times. The genes are TRBV4-3 and TRBJ2-2, with 11 positions matching TRBD1. Germline CDR1 LGHNA, CDR2 YSLEER. The CDR3 spans 18 residues. Trimming cost V 1 base and J 2 bases; bases outside gene matches: 6. CDR3 protein: CASSQGRGTGGNTGELFF. The CDR3 DNA reads as TGCGCCAGCAGCCAAGGCAGAGGGACAGGGGGAAACACCGGGGAGCTGTTTTTT.

This clonotype showed up many times. The V and J genes are TRBV5-1 and TRBJ2-1; D not certain. Trimming removed 5 bases at V and 1 base at J, with 10 bases between. This CDR3 comprises 14 residues. Per germline, CDR1 SGHRS and CDR2 YFSETQ. The CDR3 sequence is CASRGDGSYNEQFF. The DNA of the CDR3 is TGCGCCAGCAGGGGCGACGGGTCCTACAATGAGCAGTTCTTC.

The chain employs TRBV28 and TRBJ2-3; TRBD1 matches at 8 bases. The CDR3 loop spans 16 amino acids. The J segment lost 4 bases and the V segment lost 6 bases, leaving 12 bases of the junction unmatched. Germline CDR1 MDHEN, CDR2 SYDVKM. CDR3 sequence reads: CASRPPTLQGADTQYF. CDR3 DNA sequence: TGTGCCAGCAGACCCCCAACTTTACAGGGGGCAGATACGCAGTATTTT.